The rows below give T cell receptor beta chains drawn from one sample of a study of cytomegalovirus exposure and HLA in healthy donors. Using immunoSEQ multiplex PCR, the repertoire was profiled, and TCRdb retains in-frame clones only, with some absent. The sample shows about 150,000 clones, 78% of them seen only once. The sequencing input was PBMCs. Receptors were obtained from a woman aged 50 to 65 in good health and CMV-seropositive. Each CDR3 is given with its conserved first and last residue. The D gene is left open where the match is weak. Not all rows give a size; the values are once, few, many and, for expanded clones, a class.

TRBJ2-1 TRBV5-1 NA TRBD1 13 CASSLGQGYEQFF TGCGCCAGCAGCTTGGGACAGGGGTATGAGCAGTTCTTC
TRBJ1-6 TRBV16 NA NA 13 CASSQNSRAALHF TGTGCCAGCAGCCAGAACTCCAGGGCGGCCCTCCACTTT
TRBJ2-3 TRBV7-9 NA NA 16 CASSLAPGSGTDTQYF TGTGCCAGCAGCTTAGCGCCCGGGTCGGGCACAGATACGCAGTATTTT
TRBJ2-3 TRBV6-5 few TRBD1 14 CASSYTGGRDTQYF TGTGCCAGCAGCTATACAGGGGGCAGAGATACGCAGTATTTT
TRBJ1-1 TRBV2 NA NA 11 CASSEWAEAFF TGTGCCAGCAGTGAATGGGCAGAAGCTTTCTTT
TRBJ2-7 TRBV5-1 NA TRBD1 14 CASSQDRGVYEQYF TGCGCCAGCAGCCAAGACAGGGGGGTCTACGAGCAGTACTTC
TRBJ2-3 TRBV5-8 NA TRBD2 16 CASSPGLAGDTDTQYF TGTGCCAGCAGCCCGGGACTAGCGGGGGACACAGATACGCAGTATTTT
TRBJ1-5 TRBV19 few TRBD1 14 CATNTGTGGQPQHF TGTGCCACAAACACTGGGACAGGAGGTCAGCCCCAGCATTTT
TRBJ1-5 TRBV5-6 NA TRBD1 15 CASSSGQGAHQPQHF TGTGCCAGCAGTTCCGGACAGGGGGCGCATCAGCCCCAGCATTTT
TRBJ1-1 TRBV7-9 NA NA 16 CASSLEGRELNTEAFF TGTGCCAGCAGCTTAGAGGGGCGCGAGTTAAACACTGAAGCTTTCTTT
TRBJ2-1 TRBV7-3 few TRBD2 13 CASSPSGGALQFF TGTGCCAGCAGCCCTAGCGGGGGGGCCTTGCAGTTCTTC
TRBJ2-2 TRBV6-1 few NA 15 CASAGLRTNTGELFF TGTGCCAGCGCGGGACTCAGGACGAACACCGGGGAGCTGTTTTTT
TRBJ1-5 TRBV4-2 few NA 15 CASSQDWQGGQPQHF TGTGCCAGCAGCCAAGATTGGCAGGGCGGCCAGCCCCAGCATTTT
TRBJ1-1 TRBV5-1 NA NA 13 CASSPGGHRGAFF TGCGCCAGCAGCCCGGGGGGTCATCGGGGGGCTTTCTTT
TRBJ1-5 TRBV6-1 NA NA 15 CASTQGGESNQPQHF TGTGCCAGCACCCAGGGTGGAGAAAGCAATCAGCCCCAGCATTTT
TRBJ1-6 TRBV11-1 few TRBD1 15 CASSVRDRGGSPLHF TGTGCCAGCAGCGTCCGGGACAGGGGTGGTTCACCCCTCCACTTT
TRBJ1-1 TRBV11-2 NA NA 13 CASSLDSVTEAFF TGTGCCAGCAGCTTGGACAGTGTCACTGAAGCTTTCTTT
TRBJ2-7 TRBV5-4 few TRBD2 15 CASSLDLAGAYEQYF TGTGCCAGCAGCTTGGACCTAGCGGGGGCCTACGAGCAGTACTTC
TRBJ1-2 TRBV19 NA NA 13 CASSGRSGEGYTF TGTGCCAGTAGTGGACGATCAGGGGAAGGCTACACCTTC
TRBJ1-4 TRBV7-9 NA TRBD1 17 CASRENLNRGRNEKLFF TGTGCCAGCAGGGAGAACCTAAACAGGGGTAGAAATGAAAAACTGTTTTTT
TRBJ2-3 TRBV30 NA TRBD1 15 CAWDAGQAGTDTQYF TGTGCCTGGGACGCGGGACAGGCAGGGACAGATACGCAGTATTTT
TRBJ1-6 TRBV6-6 NA NA 15 CASSYREVRNSPLHF TGTGCCAGCAGTTACAGGGAGGTTAGAAATTCACCCCTCCACTTT
TRBJ2-7 TRBV4-1 NA TRBD1 14 CASSRTGGFDEQYF TGCGCCAGCAGCCGGACAGGGGGCTTTGACGAGCAGTACTTC
TRBJ1-5 TRBV30 NA NA 13 CAWRAGWKQPQHF TGTGCCTGGAGGGCAGGGTGGAAACAGCCCCAGCATTTT
TRBJ1-2 TRBV10-2 NA TRBD1 15 CASSEEQGAGYGYTF TGCGCCAGCAGTGAGGAACAGGGGGCAGGCTATGGCTACACCTTC
TRBJ2-7 TRBV19 NA NA 12 CASRGPSYEQYF TGTGCCAGCCGCGGGCCAAGCTACGAGCAGTACTTC
TRBJ1-2 TRBV5-1 NA TRBD1 14 CASSEQGGDYGYTF TGCGCCAGCAGCGAACAGGGGGGCGACTATGGCTACACCTTC
TRBJ1-1 TRBV5-5 few NA 14 CASSLDRVNTEAFF TGTGCCAGCAGCTTGGACAGAGTGAACACTGAAGCTTTCTTT
TRBJ1-5 TRBV6-1 NA NA 14 CAINLGGGGQPQHF TGTGCCATCAATTTGGGGGGCGGGGGTCAGCCCCAGCATTTT